The 27 T cell receptor beta chains below come from one sample, sequenced in a study of T cells in Graves' hyperthyroidism and ophthalmopathy. Amplification of TCR beta CDR3 regions was performed using RNA transcripts as template. TCR CDR3 underwent first-round RT-PCR with the HTBI primer set. TCRdb re-called the multiplex PCR reads through MiXCR, storing one row per CDR3 protein. The sample has approximately 630,000 distinct CDR3 sequences, 16% seen once. Sequencing was performed on blood. These receptors were collected from a woman aged 30 to 39 with Graves' hyperthyroidism.

This clonotype has at least ten counts. The rearrangement links TRBV6-1 to TRBJ2-7; D is perhaps TRBD2 (6 bases). In germline, CDR1 is MNHNS, CDR2 SASEGT. V dropped 8 bases and J dropped 2 bases, with 25 bases sitting between them. This CDR3 contains 17 residues. DNA of the CDR3: TGTGCCAGCTCCTCCGGGACCGGCGGACTACGGCCCTACGAGCAGTACTTC. Translated, it gives CASSSGTGGLRPYEQYF.

This clonotype has a single count. The V and J genes are TRBV5-1 and TRBJ2-4; 11 bases line up with TRBD2. Germline loops: CDR1 SGHRS, CDR2 YFSETQ. CDR3 size: 15 residues. J was trimmed by 7 bases and V by 1 base; bases with no gene match: 4. Here the CDR3 DNA reads TGCGCCAGCAGCTTGATAGCGGGAGGGGGCAACATTCAGTACTTC. Protein sequence: CASSLIAGGGNIQYF.

This clonotype occurred many times. The chain is built from TRBV20-1 and TRBJ1-1, with a weak D call TRBD1 (5 bases). From germline, CDR1 is DFQATT and CDR2 SNEGSKA (reference sequence). This CDR3 is built from 10 residues. This CDR3 is CRGVHTEAFF. The CDR3 DNA is TGCAGAGGGGTTCACACTGAAGCTTTCTTT.

This clonotype was recorded many times. The chain uses TRBV11-2 and TRBJ2-1; TRBD2 matches at 11 bases. The V and J ends lost 7 bases and 7 bases, in that order; junction bases with no gene match: 9. The germline CDR1 and CDR2 sequences are SGHAT and FQNNGV. There are 15 residues in the CDR3. Here the CDR3 DNA reads TGTGCCAGCAATACTCTAGCGGGAGGTTGGAATGAGCAGTTCTTC. Protein: CASNTLAGGWNEQFF.

This clonotype has only a few counts. This chain joins TRBV19 and TRBJ1-2; 10 nucleotides align to TRBD1. Germline V gene data show CDR1 as LNHDA and CDR2 as SQIVND (reference sequence). The CDR3 totals 18 residues. V dropped 5 bases and J dropped 4; count of bases not matched to a gene: 16. The DNA for the CDR3 is TGTGCCAGTAGTCCTCTAGGGTTTGGGGACAGGGGATTCTATGGCTACACCTTC. Its protein product is CASSPLGFGDRGFYGYTF.

This clonotype was seen many times. The CDR3 region has the DNA TGCAGTGCTAGAGATTCGGCGATGAGGGCGAGAGCTTTCTTT. Its translation is CSARDSAMRARAFF. The chain recombines TRBV20-1 with TRBJ1-1; no firm D call. In germline, CDR1 is DFQATT, CDR2 SNEGSKA (reference sequence). This CDR3 has 14 amino acids. V was clipped by 0 bases and J by 10 bases, with 18 bases between them.

The sample holds many counts of this clonotype. V gene TRBV6-2 or TRBV6-3 combines with J gene TRBJ2-5, with TRBD2 identical over 10 bases. The ends lost 8 bases at V and 0 bases at J; junction bases unmatched: 12. The germline V gene encodes CDR1 MNHEY and CDR2 SVGEGT. The CDR3 runs to 17 residues. The CDR3: CASRDDTSGINQETQYF. CDR3 sequence (DNA): TGTGCCAGCCGTGACGACACTAGCGGGATTAACCAAGAGACCCAGTACTTC.

V gene TRBV6-4 combines with J gene TRBJ2-1, with D perhaps given as TRBD1 or TRBD2 (5 bases each). The CDR3 has 15 residues. V gave up 3 bases and J gave up 4 bases, with 13 bases separating them. Germline V gives CDR1 MRHNA, CDR2 SNTAGT. The CDR3: CASSEGVVGYNEQFF. CDR3 bases: TGTGCCAGCAGTGAGGGGGTCGTAGGGTACAATGAGCAGTTCTTC.

J is TRBJ1-2 and V is TRBV27; TRBD1 aligns across 7 bases. Trimming removed 6 bases from V and 7 bases from J; junction bases left unmatched: 8. Looked up from germline, CDR1 is MNHEY and CDR2 is SMNVEV (reference sequence). This CDR3 comprises 13 residues. CDR3 in DNA: TGTGCCAGCAGCCCGGGACAGAAGCTTGGCTACACCTTC. It specifies CASSPGQKLGYTF.

This clonotype was detected many times. The V gene is TRBV28, the J gene TRBJ2-1; 9 bases are a match to TRBD2. The CDR3 totals 18 residues. Germline lookup yields CDR1 MDHEN and CDR2 SYDVKM. The V segment lost 7 bases and the J segment 0 bases; nucleotides outside the gene matches: 13. DNA for the CDR3: TGTGCCAGCACCCTGGGACTAGCAGAAGGCAGCTCCTACAATGAGCAGTTCTTC. Translating gives CASTLGLAEGSSYNEQFF.

This clonotype was seen a handful of times. The chain carries TRBV19 and TRBJ2-5; D perhaps matches TRBD2 (6 bases). V gave up 3 bases and J gave up 5 bases, with 13 bases separating them. The CDR3 length is 14 residues. Per germline, CDR1 LNHDA and CDR2 SQIVND (reference sequence). The CDR3 sequence: CASSITQSGETQYF. The CDR3 DNA reads TGTGCCAGTAGTATTACTCAGAGCGGGGAGACCCAGTACTTC.

This clonotype was seen more than once but under ten times. This rearrangement joins TRBV6-1 to TRBJ1-6, with 9 bases lining up with TRBD1. V dropped 6 bases and J dropped 6; count of bases not matched to a gene: 6. The CDR3 has 15 residues. Germline loops: CDR1 MNHNS, CDR2 SASEGT. The CDR3 sequence: CASRGQGIVNSPLHF. CDR3 sequence (DNA): TGTGCCAGCAGAGGACAGGGGATAGTTAATTCACCCCTCCACTTT.

This clonotype was counted at least ten times. CDR3 sequence: CASSPRTSGRANEQFF. Here the CDR3 DNA reads TGTGCCAGCAGCCCCCGGACTAGCGGGAGGGCTAATGAGCAGTTCTTC. The chain joins TRBV11-3 to TRBJ2-1; 15 nucleotides align to TRBD2. V was clipped by 5 bases and J by 7 bases; unmatched bases: 6. Looked up from germline, CDR1 is SGHNT and CDR2 is YENEEA. CDR3 size: 16 residues.

Of note for this clonotype: One base away lies a much larger clone, so this may be a sequencing read error. J is TRBJ2-7 and V is TRBV6-6, with D maybe TRBD2 (6 bases). The CDR3 sequence is 13 residues long. From germline, CDR1 is MNHNY and CDR2 SVGAGI (reference sequence). The CDR3 region is CASSYSREAEQCF. The CDR3 bases are TGTGCCAGCAGTTACTCCAGGGAGGCCGAGCAGTGCTTC.

This clonotype has just a few counts. The genes are TRBV28 and TRBJ2-7; weak D call: TRBD1 (6 bases). This CDR3 is built from 14 residues. V was cut by 9 bases and J by 0 bases, with 15 bases left in between. CDR1 is MDHEN and CDR2 is SYDVKM in the germline V gene. Here the CDR3 reads CASSHRTASYEQYF. In DNA form, the CDR3 reads TGTGCCAGTTCTCATCGGACAGCCTCCTACGAGCAGTACTTC.

In regard to this clonotype: A much larger clone lies one base from this, so it may be a read error. V is TRBV28 and J is TRBJ2-1; D not certain. The length of the CDR3 is 14 residues. Looked up from germline, CDR1 is MDHEN and CDR2 is SYDVKM. Trimming cost V 2 bases and J 9 bases, with 14 bases left between them. CDR3 nucleotides: TGTGCCAGCAGTTTACGGCCCTCAGTCGGTGAGCAGTTCTTC. Its protein is CASSLRPSVGEQFF. Based on the CDR3 plus reference TRBV28 and TRBJ2-1, the full variable domain is DVKVTQSSRYLVKRTGEKVFLECVQDMDHENMFWYRQDPGLGLRLIYFSYDVKMKEKGDIPEGYSVSREKKERFSLILESASTNQTSMYLCASSLRPSVGEQFFGPGTRLTVL.

This clonotype has just a few counts. The chain employs TRBV12-3 or TRBV12-4 and TRBJ1-4; D is unclear. Trimming took 3 bases from V and 8 from J, leaving 13 bases between them. This CDR3 has 14 residues. CDR3 nucleotide sequence: TGTGCCAGCAGTTTCCTGGGAGGTGGGGAAAAACTGTTTTTT. It translates to CASSFLGGGEKLFF.

This clonotype has at least ten counts. J is TRBJ1-2 and V is TRBV29-1; D call uncertain. The CDR3 has 12 residues. Germline CDR1 is SQVTM and CDR2 is ANQGSEA. With 7 bases removed from V and 4 bases from J, the gap between germline ends came to 13 bases. CDR3 sequence reads: CSALGSFYGYTF. CDR3 nucleotides: TGCAGCGCGCTGGGGAGTTTCTATGGCTACACCTTC.

This clonotype was seen only a few times. V usage is TRBV10-3 and J usage is TRBJ2-6, with D maybe TRBD1 (5 bases). The V end was cut by 6 bases, the J end by 0 bases, with 18 bases between. This CDR3 is 18 amino acids long. The germline CDR1 and CDR2 sequences are ENHRY and SYGVKD. The CDR3 loop is CAISTTGRRISGANVLTF. In nucleotides, the CDR3 is TGTGCCATCAGCACAACAGGCCGCCGGATCTCTGGGGCCAACGTCCTGACTTTC.

This clonotype was seen at least ten times. The chain joins TRBV13 to TRBJ2-3; 9 nucleotides match TRBD2. J gave up 4 bases and V 4 bases, and 3 bases lay outside the gene matches. This CDR3 comprises 14 residues. CDR1 and CDR2 (germline): PRHDT, FYEKMQ (reference sequence). CDR3 bases: TGTGCCAGCAGCTCTAGCGGGATCCCAGATACGCAGTATTTT. It specifies CASSSSGIPDTQYF.

This clonotype was observed at least ten times. V and J are TRBV5-1 and TRBJ2-7; no firm D call. This CDR3 region has 17 residues. V was clipped by 0 bases and J by 2 bases, with 18 bases between them. Germline V gene sequence: CDR1 SGHRS, CDR2 YFSETQ. CDR3 nucleotides: TGCGCCAGCAGCTTGGCGGTTCCTACCGAATCCCCCTACGAGCAGTACTTC. Its protein is CASSLAVPTESPYEQYF. Combining the CDR3 with reference TRBV5-1 and TRBJ2-7 gives the whole variable domain KAGVTQTPRYLIKTRGQQVTLSCSPISGHRSVSWYQQTPGQGLQFLFEYFSETQRNKGNFPGRFSGRQFSNSRSEMNVSTLELGDSALYLCASSLAVPTESPYEQYFGPGTRLTVT.

Concerning this clonotype itself: The junction and the germline gene differ at one end; a read error may be behind it. J is TRBJ2-7 and V is TRBV7-2; D is possibly TRBD1 or TRBD2 (5 bases each). This CDR3 spans 15 amino acids. Looked up from germline, CDR1 is SGHTA and CDR2 is FQGNSA. DNA of the CDR3: TGTGCCAGCAGCTTAGGGCCAGGGAGCTCCTGCGAGCAGTACTTC. Amino acid sequence: CASSLGPGSSCEQYF.

Worth noting for this clonotype: Given a much more abundant clone one base away, this may be a read error. The chain joins TRBV2 to TRBJ1-5, with D tentatively TRBD1 (6 bases). The V and J ends lost 8 bases and 7 bases respectively, with 15 bases between them. CDR1 SNHLY and CDR2 FYNNEI come from the germline V gene. This CDR3 has 13 amino acids. The CDR3, as DNA: TGTGCCAGCTTGGGGGGCCGAGGGCAGCCCCAGCATTTT. It codes for CASLGGRGQPQHF.

This sequence joins TRBV19 and TRBJ2-7, with a possible D match to TRBD1 (9 bases). V gave up 7 bases and J gave up 3 bases, with 16 bases separating them. Per the germline V gene, CDR1 is LNHDA and CDR2 is SQIVND (reference sequence). This CDR3 region has 14 residues. The CDR3 region is CASTGGTGLYEQYF. For the CDR3, the DNA is TGTGCCAGTACGGGAGGGACAGGGCTCTACGAGCAGTACTTC.

The chain couples TRBV6-1 to TRBJ2-3; perhaps D is TRBD1 or TRBD2 (5 bases each). The germline CDR1 and CDR2 sequences are MNHNS and SASEGT. This CDR3 is 14 amino acids long. Trimming pared 3 bases from V and 4 bases from J, leaving 11 bases between. The CDR3 DNA sequence: TGTGCCAGCAGTGAGGTCAGGGAGTCAGATACGCAGTATTTT. It specifies CASSEVRESDTQYF.

This chain uses TRBV4-2 with TRBJ1-1, with no clear D. Germline V lookup: CDR1 LGHNA, CDR2 YNFKEQ. V lost 0 bases and J lost 8, with 7 bases in between. This CDR3 is built from 12 residues. CDR3 bases: TGTGCCAGCAGCCAAGATTGGAGGGAAGCTTTCTTT. This translates into CASSQDWREAFF.

This clonotype was seen repeatedly, ten times or more. This chain joins TRBV27 and TRBJ1-2, with a weak D call TRBD1 (5 bases). Germline lookup yields CDR1 MNHEY and CDR2 SMNVEV (reference sequence). The CDR3 is made up of 15 amino acids. Trimming removed 0 bases from V and 4 bases from J, with 12 bases in between. The chain's CDR3 is CASSLSPGGGYGYTF. For the CDR3, the DNA is TGTGCCAGCAGTTTATCTCCGGGGGGTGGCTATGGCTACACCTTC.